These 9 T cell receptor beta chains were all obtained from the same sample, sequenced in a study of shared clonotypes between healthy human individuals. The repertoire was sequenced with immunoSEQ multiplex PCR; TCRdb's copy has only in-frame clones and lacks some. The profile shows 2 million to 2.5 million clones, roughly 93% of them singletons. The source material was naive CD4+ T cells from PBMCs. Subset indicated: CD45RA+ positively selected. Source of these receptors: a man in his late teens or twenties in good health. Some clones in this sample may be carry-over from other donors' samples.

This chain uses TRBV2 with TRBJ1-3; D might be TRBD1 (6 bases). Trimming shortened V by 8 bases and J by 4 bases, and 15 bases separated the two germline ends. Germline CDR1 is SNHLY and CDR2 is FYNNEI. This CDR3 has 14 residues. The CDR3 spells CASGETGVGNTIYF. The DNA for the CDR3 is TGTGCCAGCGGGGAGACAGGCGTGGGAAACACCATATATTTT. The full variable domain, its missing parts supplied by reference TRBV2 and TRBJ1-3, is EPEVTQTPSHQVTQMGQEVILRCVPISNHLYFYWYRQILGQKVEFLVSFYNNEISEKSEIFDDQFSVERPDGSNFTLKIRSTKLEDSAMYFCASGETGVGNTIYFGEGSWLTVV.

This clone appeared once. This sequence joins TRBV7-2 and TRBJ1-2; 12 bases align to TRBD1. Germline V gene data show CDR1 as SGHTA and CDR2 as FQGNSA. CDR3 length equals 18 residues. The V gene end was trimmed by 5 bases and the J gene end by 8 bases; junction bases not matched to a gene: 18. DNA for the CDR3: TGTGCCAGCAGCAAACGCCCGGGACAGGGGGCTGGAGGGTGGGGCTACACCTTC. This sequence encodes CASSKRPGQGAGGWGYTF.

The chain carries TRBV6-5 and TRBJ2-6, with D possibly matching TRBD1 (5 bases). This CDR3 is built from 14 residues. Trimming took 6 bases from V and 3 from J, leaving 9 bases between them. The V gene's germline CDR1 is MNHEY and CDR2 SVGAGI. Written as DNA, the CDR3 is TGTGCCAGCAGGTCAGGGTTTGGGGCCAACGTCCTGACTTTC. Translation gives CASRSGFGANVLTF.

The chain employs TRBV7-9 and TRBJ1-3; unclear D gene. With 7 bases removed from V and 5 bases from J, the gap between germline ends came to 18 bases. This CDR3 has 15 residues. Germline values: CDR1 SEHNR, CDR2 FQNEAQ (reference sequence). The CDR3 loop is CASTIVDVPRNTIYF. CDR3 bases: TGTGCCAGCACCATCGTGGACGTACCTCGAAACACCATATATTTT.

This clone was counted once. V usage is TRBV2 and J usage is TRBJ2-1; 8 bases match TRBD2. The germline V gene has CDR1 SNHLY and CDR2 FYNNEI. This CDR3 contains 15 residues. V lost 4 bases to trimming and J lost 7 bases; unmatched junction nucleotides: 9. The CDR3 DNA follows: TGTGCCAGCAGTGCCGCGGCGGGGGGTGTTAATGAGCAGTTCTTC. The encoded protein is CASSAAAGGVNEQFF.

The chain is built from TRBV18 and TRBJ2-7, with 8 positions matching TRBD1. The CDR3 totals 14 residues. Trimming took 4 bases from V and 3 from J; bases not matched to a gene: 5. CDR1 and CDR2 from the germline V gene are KGHSH and LQKENI. Here the CDR3 DNA reads TGTGCCAGCTCACGCAGGACAGGGAACTACGAGCAGTACTTC. It yields the protein CASSRRTGNYEQYF.

Only a few counts were recorded for this clone. V usage is TRBV9 and J usage is TRBJ1-2, with 7 bases fitting TRBD1. The CDR3 sequence is 15 residues long. Germline CDR1 reads SGDLS; CDR2 reads YYNGEE. Trimming cost V 0 bases and J 7 bases; bases outside gene matches: 9. This chain's CDR3 is CASSVGVTGTTGYTF. The DNA of the CDR3 is TGTGCCAGCAGCGTAGGTGTGACAGGGACGACTGGCTACACCTTC.

The J gene is TRBJ1-5, the V gene TRBV28; TRBD1 aligns across 8 bases. This CDR3 comprises 17 residues. The J segment lost 0 bases and the V segment lost 8 bases, leaving 12 bases of the junction unmatched. Looked up from germline, CDR1 is MDHEN and CDR2 is SYDVKM. The CDR3 bases are TGTGCCAGCGCCACAGGGGGTTTGGGGAATAGCAATCAGCCCCAGCATTTT. Translating it yields CASATGGLGNSNQPQHF. The full variable domain, in which reference TRBV28 and TRBJ1-5 provide the parts outside the CDR3, is DVKVTQSSRYLVKRTGEKVFLECVQDMDHENMFWYRQDPGLGLRLIYFSYDVKMKEKGDIPEGYSVSREKKERFSLILESASTNQTSMYLCASATGGLGNSNQPQHFGDGTRLSIL.

The chain recombines TRBV4-3 with TRBJ2-1; 7 bases are shared with TRBD2. J was trimmed by 8 bases and V by 4 bases; bases with no gene match: 14. The germline V gene encodes CDR1 LGHNA and CDR2 YSLEER. The CDR3 spans 16 residues. This chain's CDR3 is CASSPLAATVGDEQFF. Written as DNA, the CDR3 is TGCGCCAGCAGCCCCCTAGCGGCCACCGTTGGCGATGAGCAGTTCTTC.